Listed below are T cell receptor beta chains from one sample, sequenced in a study of cytomegalovirus exposure and HLA in healthy donors. Clones were sequenced by immunoSEQ multiplex PCR, and TCRdb holds only the in-frame ones, with some missing. The sample includes about 130,000 clones, roughly 85% of them seen just once. The sample taken for sequencing was PBMCs. The source of these receptors is a middle-aged man in good health and CMV-seronegative. Both conserved end residues are trimmed from each CDR3.

cdr3_aa	j_call	v_call
ASSSRVRDEKLF	TRBJ1-4	TRBV2
ASSFLLSGNTIY	TRBJ1-3	TRBV5-8
ATSREKGGGTYEQY	TRBJ2-7	TRBV15
ASSSPFREETQY	TRBJ2-5	TRBV6-5
ASSGASLLSYEQY	TRBJ2-7	TRBV2
ASSLSFQGVDEQY	TRBJ2-7	TRBV27
ASSTHRVDTQY	TRBJ2-3	TRBV11-1
ASTRDGGAGEKLF	TRBJ1-4	TRBV5-1
ASSARGSGRDGNEQF	TRBJ2-1	TRBV9
ASRGLVGTDTQY	TRBJ2-3	TRBV2
ASSIRQNYNEQF	TRBJ2-1	TRBV27
ASSPGPRFNSPLH	TRBJ1-6	TRBV27
ALTRGVTNEKLF	TRBJ1-4	TRBV30
ASGTGLVNEQF	TRBJ2-1	TRBV27
ASSLGQGTGEQY	TRBJ2-7	TRBV7-8
ASSLAINYGYT	TRBJ1-2	TRBV7-9
ASSLPVGGNYGYT	TRBJ1-2	TRBV28
ASSYEQGWQPQH	TRBJ1-5	TRBV6-6
ASSLGLLLTYNEQF	TRBJ2-1	TRBV5-1
ASSLRGTNQPQH	TRBJ1-5	TRBV7-2
ASSNRVNEQF	TRBJ2-1	TRBV6-5
ASSPEGPGNTIY	TRBJ1-3	TRBV18
ASSLGGLGSGETQY	TRBJ2-5	TRBV11-2
ASSLGTGGLDNEQF	TRBJ2-1	TRBV5-6
ATSRQMTGDSGNTIY	TRBJ1-3	TRBV15
ASSPDTNTEAF	TRBJ1-1	TRBV23-1
ASSPQGGDTEAF	TRBJ1-1	TRBV7-9
ASSLSPGFTYEQY	TRBJ2-7	TRBV27
ASSLGGSLNEQF	TRBJ2-1	TRBV7-2
ASTRDRELDTQY	TRBJ2-3	TRBV19
ASSLLGGMTYEQY	TRBJ2-7	TRBV7-2
ASSPLAVAKNIQY	TRBJ2-4	TRBV9
ASSQDRQGVNSPLH	TRBJ1-6	TRBV4-1
ATSRDSGGAETQY	TRBJ2-5	TRBV15
ASSYDRALGNTIY	TRBJ1-3	TRBV5-1
AWSDRGLPNEQF	TRBJ2-1	TRBV30
ASSVGTSGGGNEQF	TRBJ2-1	TRBV9
ASSLGLGTGELF	TRBJ2-2	TRBV5-1
ASSLGAGVGDTQY	TRBJ2-3	TRBV5-5
AWSGQETQY	TRBJ2-5	TRBV30
ASSLSGTGGRNEQF	TRBJ2-1	TRBV7-3
ASSVKGQGSGNTIY	TRBJ1-3	TRBV9
ASSGTPSSYEQY	TRBJ2-7	TRBV19
SVAQGKDYGYT	TRBJ1-2	TRBV29-1